This note documents a single TCR beta chain sequence. The antigen remains undetermined. Clones were sequenced by immunoSEQ multiplex PCR, and TCRdb holds only the in-frame ones, with some missing. The sample has 9,500 to 13,000 clones; 86% are singletons. The data stem from a study of OX40 agonist ivuxolimab in advanced cancers. The overall study: Among those enrolled, mean age was 60 years (range roughly 20 to 80) and 82.7% were male.

Blood sampling was done at baseline, cycle 4 day 1, and cycle 7 day 1. The CDR3 has 16 residues. Looked up from germline, CDR1 is SGHKS and CDR2 is YYEKEE (reference sequence). V lost 1 base and J lost 3; bases outside the gene matches: 7. Regarding the study as a whole: Within 6 weeks, CD4+ and CD8+ blood T cells expanded clonally at 0.1 to 3.0 mg/kg.

Sequences were derived from CD4+ or CD8+ T cells sorted from blood, sampled in a trial of the OX40 agonist ivuxolimab. V gene TRBV5-5 combines with J gene TRBJ2-3, with 8 bases aligning to TRBD1. The clonotype comes from an adult with an advanced solid tumor such as melanoma, head and neck, liver or kidney cancer. In DNA form, the CDR3 reads TGTGCCAGCAGCTTGTCCTCAGGGGGCTTAACAGATACGCAGTATTTT. Translated, it gives CASSLSSGGLTDTQYF.